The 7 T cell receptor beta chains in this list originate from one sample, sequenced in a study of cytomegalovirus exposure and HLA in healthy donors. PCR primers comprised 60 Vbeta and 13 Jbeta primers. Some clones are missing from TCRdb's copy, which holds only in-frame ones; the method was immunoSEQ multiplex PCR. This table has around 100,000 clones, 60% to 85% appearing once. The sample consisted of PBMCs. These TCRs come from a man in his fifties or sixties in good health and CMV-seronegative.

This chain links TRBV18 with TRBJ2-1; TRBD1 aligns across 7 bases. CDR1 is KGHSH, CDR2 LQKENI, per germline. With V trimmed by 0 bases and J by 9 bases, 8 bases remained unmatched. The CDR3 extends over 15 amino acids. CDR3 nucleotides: TGTGCCAGCTCACCACCGAACCAGGGGGACGGTGAGCAGTTCTTC. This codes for CASSPPNQGDGEQFF.

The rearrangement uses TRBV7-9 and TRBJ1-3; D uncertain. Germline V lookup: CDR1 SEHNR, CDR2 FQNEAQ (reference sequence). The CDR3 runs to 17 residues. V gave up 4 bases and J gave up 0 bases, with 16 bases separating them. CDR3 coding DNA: TGTGCCAGCAGCTCCGCGGGCCTACATAGCTCTGGAAACACCATATATTTT. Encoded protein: CASSSAGLHSSGNTIYF.

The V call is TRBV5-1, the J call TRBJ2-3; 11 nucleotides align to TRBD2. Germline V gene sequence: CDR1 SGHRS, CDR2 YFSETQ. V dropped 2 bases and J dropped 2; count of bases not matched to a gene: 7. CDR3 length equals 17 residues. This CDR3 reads CASSFSTSGVLTDTQYF. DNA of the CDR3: TGCGCCAGCAGCTTCTCGACTAGCGGGGTCCTCACAGATACGCAGTATTTT.

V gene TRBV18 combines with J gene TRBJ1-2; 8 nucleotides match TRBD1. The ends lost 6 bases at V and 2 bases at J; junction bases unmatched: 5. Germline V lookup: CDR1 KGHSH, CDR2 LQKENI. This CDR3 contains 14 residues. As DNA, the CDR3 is TGTGCCAGCTCCCCCGGGGACAGGAACTATGGCTACACCTTC. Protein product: CASSPGDRNYGYTF.

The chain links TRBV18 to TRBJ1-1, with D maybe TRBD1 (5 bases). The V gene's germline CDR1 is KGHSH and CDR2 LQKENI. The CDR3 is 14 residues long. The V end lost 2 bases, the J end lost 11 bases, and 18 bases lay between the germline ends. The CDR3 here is CASSPLTDYNPAFF. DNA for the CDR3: TGTGCCAGCTCACCATTGACAGATTACAACCCCGCTTTCTTT.

CDR3 region: CSVEEQVGYGYTF. In nucleotides, the CDR3 is TGCAGCGTTGAAGAGCAGGTGGGCTATGGCTACACCTTC. V usage is TRBV29-1 and J usage is TRBJ1-2; no clear D gene. The CDR3 is 13 amino acids. The ends were cut back, 0 bases at V and 4 bases at J, with 9 bases in the middle. Per the germline V gene, CDR1 is SQVTM and CDR2 is ANQGSEA. The full variable domain, its missing parts supplied by reference TRBV29-1 and TRBJ1-2, is SAVISQKPSRDICQRGTSLTIQCQVDSQVTMMFWYRQQPGQSLTLIATANQGSEATYESGFVIDKFPISRPNLTFSTLTVSNMSPEDSSIYLCSVEEQVGYGYTFGSGTRLTVV.

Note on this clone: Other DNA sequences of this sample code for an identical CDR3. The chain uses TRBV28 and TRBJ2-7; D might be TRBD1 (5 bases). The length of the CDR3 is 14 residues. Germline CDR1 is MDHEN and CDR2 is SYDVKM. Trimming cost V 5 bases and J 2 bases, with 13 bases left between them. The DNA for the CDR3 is TGTGCCAGCAGTCCACCTGGACATCCCTACGAGCAGTACTTC. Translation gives CASSPPGHPYEQYF.